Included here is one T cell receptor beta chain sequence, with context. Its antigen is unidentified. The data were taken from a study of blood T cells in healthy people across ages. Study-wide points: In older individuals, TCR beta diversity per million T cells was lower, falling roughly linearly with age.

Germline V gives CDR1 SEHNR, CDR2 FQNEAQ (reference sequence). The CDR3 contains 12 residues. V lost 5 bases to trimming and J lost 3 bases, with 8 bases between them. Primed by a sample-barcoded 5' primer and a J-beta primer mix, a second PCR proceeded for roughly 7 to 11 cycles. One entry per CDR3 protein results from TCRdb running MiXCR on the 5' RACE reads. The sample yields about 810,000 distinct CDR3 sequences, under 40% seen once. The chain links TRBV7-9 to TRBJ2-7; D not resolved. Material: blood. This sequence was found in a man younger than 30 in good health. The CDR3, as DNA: TGTGCCAGCAGCCCCCAGAACTACGAGCAGTACTTC. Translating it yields CASSPQNYEQYF. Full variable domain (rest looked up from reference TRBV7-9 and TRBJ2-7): DTGVSQNPRHKITKRGQNVTFRCDPISEHNRLYWYRQTLGQGPEFLTYFQNEAQLEKSRLLSDRFSAERPKGSFSTLEIQRTEQGDSAMYLCASSPQNYEQYFGPGTRLTVT.